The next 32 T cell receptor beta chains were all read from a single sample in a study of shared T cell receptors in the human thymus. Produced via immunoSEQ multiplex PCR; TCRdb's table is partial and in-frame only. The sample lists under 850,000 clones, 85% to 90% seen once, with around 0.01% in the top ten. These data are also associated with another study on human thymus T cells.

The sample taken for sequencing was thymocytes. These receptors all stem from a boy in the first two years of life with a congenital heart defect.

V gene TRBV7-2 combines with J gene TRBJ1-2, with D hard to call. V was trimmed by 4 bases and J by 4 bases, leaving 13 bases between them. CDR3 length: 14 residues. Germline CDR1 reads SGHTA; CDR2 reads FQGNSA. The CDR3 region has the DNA TGTGCCAGCAGCTACCCGACAAAAAGCTATGGCTACACCTTC. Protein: CASSYPTKSYGYTF.

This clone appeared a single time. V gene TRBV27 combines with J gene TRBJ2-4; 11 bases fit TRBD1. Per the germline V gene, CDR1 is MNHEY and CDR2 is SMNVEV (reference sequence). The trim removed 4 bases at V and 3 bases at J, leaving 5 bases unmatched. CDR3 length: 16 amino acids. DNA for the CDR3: TGTGCCAGCAGTTCCCGGACAGGGGGCGTCAAAAACATTCAGTACTTC. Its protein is CASSSRTGGVKNIQYF.

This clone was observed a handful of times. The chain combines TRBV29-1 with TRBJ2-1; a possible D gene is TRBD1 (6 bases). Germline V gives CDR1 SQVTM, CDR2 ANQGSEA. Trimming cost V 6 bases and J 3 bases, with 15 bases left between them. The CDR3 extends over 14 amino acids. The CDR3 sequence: CSVDLRGNYNEQFF. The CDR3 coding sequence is TGCAGCGTGGATCTCAGGGGAAACTACAATGAGCAGTTCTTC.

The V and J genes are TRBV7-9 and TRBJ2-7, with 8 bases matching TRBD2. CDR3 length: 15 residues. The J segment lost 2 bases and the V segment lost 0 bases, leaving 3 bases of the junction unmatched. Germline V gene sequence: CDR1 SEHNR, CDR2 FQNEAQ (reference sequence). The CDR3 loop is CASSLARGATYEQYF. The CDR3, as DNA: TGTGCCAGCAGCTTAGCGCGGGGGGCCACCTACGAGCAGTACTTC.

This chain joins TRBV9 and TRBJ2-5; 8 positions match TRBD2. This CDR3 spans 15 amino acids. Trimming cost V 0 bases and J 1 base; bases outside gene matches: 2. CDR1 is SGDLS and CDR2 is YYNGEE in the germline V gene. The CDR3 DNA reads TGTGCCAGCAGCGTAGGAGCGGGAGCCCAAGAGACCCAGTACTTC. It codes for CASSVGAGAQETQYF.

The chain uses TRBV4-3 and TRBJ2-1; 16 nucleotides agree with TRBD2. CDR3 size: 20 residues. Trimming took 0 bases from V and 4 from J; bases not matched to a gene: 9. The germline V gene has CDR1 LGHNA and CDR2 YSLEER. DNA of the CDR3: TGCGCCAGCAGCCAAGATTCGGGACTAGCGGGAGGGCCGGGGTACAATGAGCAGTTCTTC. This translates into CASSQDSGLAGGPGYNEQFF.

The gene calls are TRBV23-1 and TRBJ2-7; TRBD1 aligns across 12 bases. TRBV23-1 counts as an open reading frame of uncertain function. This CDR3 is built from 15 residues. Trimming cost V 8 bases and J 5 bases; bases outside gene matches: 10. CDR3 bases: TGCGCCAGCTACCGCCGGGGACAGGGGGCAAACGAGCAGTACTTC. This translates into CASYRRGQGANEQYF.

The CDR3, as DNA: TGTGCCAGCAGTCCGACAGGGAAAGAAGAGACCCAGTACTTC. It specifies CASSPTGKEETQYF. The chain combines TRBV25-1 with TRBJ2-5; 7 bases match TRBD1. Trimming cost V 5 bases and J 3 bases; bases outside gene matches: 6. Looked up from germline, CDR1 is MGHDK and CDR2 is SYGVNS. The CDR3 is 14 amino acids.

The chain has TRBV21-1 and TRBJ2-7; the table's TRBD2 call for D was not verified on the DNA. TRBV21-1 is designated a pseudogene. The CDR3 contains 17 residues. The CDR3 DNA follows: TGTGCCAGCATCCCGGGACTAGCGGGAGGAATGTCCTACGAGCAGTACTTC. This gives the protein CASIPGLAGGMSYEQYF.

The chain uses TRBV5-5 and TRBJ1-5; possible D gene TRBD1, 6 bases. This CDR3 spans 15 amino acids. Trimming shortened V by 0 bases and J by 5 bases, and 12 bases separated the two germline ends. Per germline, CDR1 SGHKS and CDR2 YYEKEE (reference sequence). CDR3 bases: TGTGCCAGCAGCTTGGTGGGGGCGTTCGATCAGCCCCAGCATTTT. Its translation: CASSLVGAFDQPQHF.

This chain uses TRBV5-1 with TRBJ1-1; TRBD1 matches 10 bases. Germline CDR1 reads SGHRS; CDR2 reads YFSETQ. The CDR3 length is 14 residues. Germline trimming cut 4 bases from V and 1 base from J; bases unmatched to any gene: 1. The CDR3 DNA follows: TGCGCCAGCAGCCGGGACAGGGGGAACACTGAAGCTTTCTTT. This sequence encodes CASSRDRGNTEAFF.

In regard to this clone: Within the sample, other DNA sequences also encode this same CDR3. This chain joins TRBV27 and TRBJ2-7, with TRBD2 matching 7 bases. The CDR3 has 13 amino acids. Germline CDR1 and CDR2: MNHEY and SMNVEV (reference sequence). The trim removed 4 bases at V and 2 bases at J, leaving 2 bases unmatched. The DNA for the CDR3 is TGTGCCAGCAGTTCTGGACTAGCCTACGAGCAGTACTTC. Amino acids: CASSSGLAYEQYF.

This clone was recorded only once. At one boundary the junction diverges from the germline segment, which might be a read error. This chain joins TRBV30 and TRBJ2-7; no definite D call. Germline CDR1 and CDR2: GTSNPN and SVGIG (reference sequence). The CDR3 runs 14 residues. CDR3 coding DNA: TGTGCCTGGAGTGGTACCAGGATCTCCTCCGAGCAGTACTTC. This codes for CAWSGTRISSEQYF.

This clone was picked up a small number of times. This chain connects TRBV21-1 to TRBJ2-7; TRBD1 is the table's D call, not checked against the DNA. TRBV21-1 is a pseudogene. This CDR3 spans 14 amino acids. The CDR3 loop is CASSKEDRDHEQYF. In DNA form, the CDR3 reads TGTGCCAGCAGCAAAGAGGACAGGGACCACGAGCAGTACTTC.

The CDR3: CASSMGDSLGEQYF. The CDR3 DNA reads as TGTGCCAGCAGCATGGGGGACAGTTTGGGCGAGCAGTACTTC. The chain recombines TRBV5-6 with TRBJ2-5; 7 nucleotides align to TRBD1. The DNA end lines up better with TRBJ2-7; the J call may be wrong. Germline CDR1 reads SGHDT; CDR2 reads YYEEEE. The CDR3 has 14 amino acids.

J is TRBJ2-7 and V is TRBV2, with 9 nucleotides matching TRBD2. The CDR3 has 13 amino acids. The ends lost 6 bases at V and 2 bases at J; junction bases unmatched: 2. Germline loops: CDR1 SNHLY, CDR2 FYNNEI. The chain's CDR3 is CASRGGRAYEQYF. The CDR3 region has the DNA TGTGCCAGCAGGGGCGGGAGGGCCTACGAGCAGTACTTC.

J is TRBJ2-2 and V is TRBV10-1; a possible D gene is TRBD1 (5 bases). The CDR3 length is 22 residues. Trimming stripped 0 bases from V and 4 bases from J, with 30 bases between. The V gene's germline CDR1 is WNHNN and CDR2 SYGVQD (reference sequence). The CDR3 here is CASSESGQGLSDRPSGTGELFF. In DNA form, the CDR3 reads TGCGCCAGCAGTGAGTCGGGGCAGGGTCTTTCAGACCGCCCTTCTGGCACCGGGGAGCTGTTTTTT.

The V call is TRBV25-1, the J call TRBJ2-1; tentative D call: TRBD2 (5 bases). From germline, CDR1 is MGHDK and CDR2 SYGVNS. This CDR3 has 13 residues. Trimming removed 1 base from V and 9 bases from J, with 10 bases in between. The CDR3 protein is CASSEFGEPEQFF. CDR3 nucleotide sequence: TGTGCCAGCAGTGAATTCGGGGAACCTGAGCAGTTCTTC.

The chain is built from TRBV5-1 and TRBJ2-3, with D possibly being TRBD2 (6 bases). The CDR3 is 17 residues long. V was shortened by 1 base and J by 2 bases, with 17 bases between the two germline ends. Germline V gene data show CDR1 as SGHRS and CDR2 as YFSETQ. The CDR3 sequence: CASSLIARRGLTDTQYF. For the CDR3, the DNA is TGCGCCAGCAGCTTGATCGCCCGGCGGGGACTCACAGATACGCAGTATTTT. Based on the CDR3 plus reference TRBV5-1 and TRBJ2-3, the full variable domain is KAGVTQTPRYLIKTRGQQVTLSCSPISGHRSVSWYQQTPGQGLQFLFEYFSETQRNKGNFPGRFSGRQFSNSRSEMNVSTLELGDSALYLCASSLIARRGLTDTQYFGPGTRLTVL.

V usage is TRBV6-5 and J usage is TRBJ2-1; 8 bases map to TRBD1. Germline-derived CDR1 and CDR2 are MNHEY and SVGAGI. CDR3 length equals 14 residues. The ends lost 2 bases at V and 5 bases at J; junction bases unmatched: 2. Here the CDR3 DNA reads TGTGCCAGCAGTTACGGACAGGGCAACAATGAGCAGTTCTTC. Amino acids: CASSYGQGNNEQFF.

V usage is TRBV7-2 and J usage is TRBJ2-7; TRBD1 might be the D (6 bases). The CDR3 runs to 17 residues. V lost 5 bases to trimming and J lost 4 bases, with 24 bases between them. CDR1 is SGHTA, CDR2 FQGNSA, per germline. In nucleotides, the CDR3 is TGTGCCAGCAGCCGCTCGCACAGGGCGCTCGGGCATTACGAGCAGTACTTC. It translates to CASSRSHRALGHYEQYF.

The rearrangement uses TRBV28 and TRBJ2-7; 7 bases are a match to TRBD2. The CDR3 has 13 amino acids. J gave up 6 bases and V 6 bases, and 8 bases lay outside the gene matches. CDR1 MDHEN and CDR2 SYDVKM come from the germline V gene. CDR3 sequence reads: CASSSPRGGEQYF. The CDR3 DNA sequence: TGTGCCAGCAGCTCTCCCCGCGGGGGCGAGCAGTACTTC.

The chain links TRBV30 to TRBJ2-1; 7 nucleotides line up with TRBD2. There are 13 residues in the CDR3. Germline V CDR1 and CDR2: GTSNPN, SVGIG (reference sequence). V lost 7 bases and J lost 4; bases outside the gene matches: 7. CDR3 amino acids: CASSYSGYNEQFF. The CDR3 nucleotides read TGTGCCTCCTCGTATAGCGGGTACAATGAGCAGTTCTTC.

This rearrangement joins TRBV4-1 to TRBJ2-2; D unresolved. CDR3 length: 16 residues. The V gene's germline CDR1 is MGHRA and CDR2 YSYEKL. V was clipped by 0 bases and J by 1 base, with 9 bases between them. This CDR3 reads CASSQEQQLNTGELFF. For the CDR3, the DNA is TGCGCCAGCAGCCAAGAACAGCAGCTGAACACCGGGGAGCTGTTTTTT.

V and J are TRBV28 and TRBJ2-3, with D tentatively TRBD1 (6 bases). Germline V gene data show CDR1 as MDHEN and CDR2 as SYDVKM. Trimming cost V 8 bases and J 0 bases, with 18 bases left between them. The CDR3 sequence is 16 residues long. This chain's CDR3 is CASSQGTGYSTDTQYF. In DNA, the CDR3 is TGTGCCAGCTCCCAGGGAACAGGGTATAGCACAGATACGCAGTATTTT. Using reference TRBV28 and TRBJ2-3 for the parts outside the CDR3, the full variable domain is DVKVTQSSRYLVKRTGEKVFLECVQDMDHENMFWYRQDPGLGLRLIYFSYDVKMKEKGDIPEGYSVSREKKERFSLILESASTNQTSMYLCASSQGTGYSTDTQYFGPGTRLTVL.

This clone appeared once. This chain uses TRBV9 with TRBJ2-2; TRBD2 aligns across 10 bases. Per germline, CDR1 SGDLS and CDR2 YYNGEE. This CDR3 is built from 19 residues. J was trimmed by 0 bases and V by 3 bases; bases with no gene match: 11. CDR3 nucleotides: TGTGCCAGCAGCGACCAGATAAGCGGGAGGGGCGCGAACACCGGGGAGCTGTTTTTT. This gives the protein CASSDQISGRGANTGELFF.

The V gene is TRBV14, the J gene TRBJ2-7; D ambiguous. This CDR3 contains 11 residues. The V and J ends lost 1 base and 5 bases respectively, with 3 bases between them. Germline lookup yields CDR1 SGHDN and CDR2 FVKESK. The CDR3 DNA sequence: TGTGCCAGCAGCCAAGCTCACGAGCAGTACTTC. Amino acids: CASSQAHEQYF.

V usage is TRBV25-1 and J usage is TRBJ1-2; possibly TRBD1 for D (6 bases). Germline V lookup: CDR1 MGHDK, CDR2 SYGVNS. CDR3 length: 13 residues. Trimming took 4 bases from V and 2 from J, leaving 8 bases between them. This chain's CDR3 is CASSGTANYGYTF. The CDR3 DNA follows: TGTGCCAGCAGTGGGACAGCCAACTATGGCTACACCTTC.

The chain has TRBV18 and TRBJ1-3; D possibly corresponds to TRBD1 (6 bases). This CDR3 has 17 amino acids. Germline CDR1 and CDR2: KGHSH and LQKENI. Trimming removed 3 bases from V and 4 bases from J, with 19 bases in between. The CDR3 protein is CASSPDRKIVSGNTIYF. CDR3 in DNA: TGTGCCAGCTCACCCGACAGGAAGATCGTCTCCGGAAACACCATATATTTT.

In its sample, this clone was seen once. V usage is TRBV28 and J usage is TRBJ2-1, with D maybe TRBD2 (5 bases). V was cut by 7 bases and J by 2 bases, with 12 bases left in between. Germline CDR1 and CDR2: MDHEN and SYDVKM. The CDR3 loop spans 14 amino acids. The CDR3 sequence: CASIPGVPYNEQFF. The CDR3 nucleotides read TGTGCCAGCATCCCCGGGGTGCCCTACAATGAGCAGTTCTTC.

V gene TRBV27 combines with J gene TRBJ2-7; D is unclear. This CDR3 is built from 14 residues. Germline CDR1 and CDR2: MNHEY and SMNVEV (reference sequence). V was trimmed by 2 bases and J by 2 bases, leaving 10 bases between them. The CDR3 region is CASSLGGSPYEQYF. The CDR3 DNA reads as TGTGCCAGCAGTTTAGGCGGTTCGCCCTACGAGCAGTACTTC.

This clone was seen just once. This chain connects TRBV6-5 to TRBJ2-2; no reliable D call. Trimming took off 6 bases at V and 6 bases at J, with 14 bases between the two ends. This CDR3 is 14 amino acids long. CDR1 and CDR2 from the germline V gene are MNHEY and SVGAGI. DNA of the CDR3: TGTGCCAGCAGAACCCCTACCTACCCCGGGGAGCTGTTTTTT. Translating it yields CASRTPTYPGELFF.